Listed below are T cell receptor beta chains from one sample, sequenced in a study of sequential checkpoint blockade in melanoma. Using immunoSEQ multiplex PCR, the repertoire was profiled, and TCRdb retains in-frame clones only, with some absent. The table lists 10,000 to 15,000 clones, roughly 26% of them singletons. This sample comprised tumor tissue (inferred from file names), obtained from a patient given nivolumab and ipilimumab in sequence. These receptors all come from a human donor with melanoma. The CDR3 runs from the conserved cysteine through the conserved F or W. Fields, in order: D gene, J gene, clone size, V gene, CDR3 protein, CDR3 DNA. The D gene is left open where the match is weak. Size is stated for part of the rows, as once, few or many counts, or as a class when the clone is expanded.

>-|TRBJ1-2|-|TRBV10-3
CAISESGSPSPGYTF
TGTGCCATCAGTGAGTCGGGATCCCCGTCGCCCGGCTACACCTTC
>-|TRBJ2-2|few|TRBV10-3
CAISEEKGGAPRTGELFF
TGTGCCATCAGTGAGGAGAAGGGTGGGGCCCCGAGGACCGGGGAGCTGTTTTTT
>-|TRBJ1-4|few|TRBV7-6
CASSFSPDFDEKLFF
TGTGCCAGCAGCTTTTCCCCCGACTTTGATGAAAAACTGTTTTTT
>-|TRBJ2-1|-|TRBV7-5
CASSSRPERDEQFF
TGTGCCAGCAGTTCAAGGCCGGAACGCGATGAGCAGTTCTTC
>-|TRBJ2-6|-|TRBV5-1
CASSLVRGTGANVLTF
TGCGCCAGCAGCTTGGTTAGGGGGACGGGGGCCAACGTCCTGACTTTC
>-|TRBJ1-2|-|TRBV15
CATSREASIYGYTF
TGTGCCACCAGCAGAGAAGCAAGCATCTATGGCTACACCTTC
>TRBD2|TRBJ2-1|-|TRBV7-1
CASSLVGGGPYNEQFF
TGTGCCAGCAGCTTGGTTGGCGGGGGACCCTACAATGAGCAGTTCTTC
>-|TRBJ1-5|few|TRBV7-6
CASSSTAWEVSNQPQHF
TGTGCCAGCAGCTCGACAGCTTGGGAGGTTAGCAATCAGCCCCAGCATTTT
>-|TRBJ2-5|-|TRBV19
CASRRDGVIETQYF
TGTGCCAGTAGGCGGGACGGAGTCATAGAGACCCAGTACTTC
>-|TRBJ1-6|-|TRBV6-8
CAATQGLNSPLHF
TGTGCCGCGACACAGGGTCTTAATTCACCCCTCCACTTT
>-|TRBJ1-2|many|TRBV11-3
CASSRREGGRINYGYTF
TGTGCCAGCAGCCGTCGTGAGGGAGGGAGAATTAACTATGGCTACACCTTC
>-|TRBJ1-2|few|TRBV10-3
CAISESGRRQTYGYTF
TGTGCCATCAGTGAGTCGGGACGCCGGCAGACCTATGGCTACACCTTC
>-|TRBJ1-1|medium-sized|TRBV6-8
CASTGVFTEAFF
TGTGCCAGCACGGGGGTTTTCACTGAAGCTTTCTTT
>-|TRBJ1-5|-|TRBV19
CASSIGKGRYQPQHF
TGTGCCAGTAGTATAGGTAAAGGCCGGTATCAGCCCCAGCATTTT
>TRBD1|TRBJ1-2|-|TRBV18
CASSPTFGQGLQTF
TGTGCCAGCTCACCTACCTTTGGACAGGGGCTCCAGACCTTC
>-|TRBJ1-3|few|TRBV28
CASTFGGIPGNTIYF
TGTGCCAGCACCTTTGGGGGCATCCCTGGAAACACCATATATTTT